This T cell receptor (beta chain) was sequenced during a study of blood T cell repertoires in COVID-19 (dated by TCRdb to about 2020). In the study overall: Samples covering the acute and convalescent phases of COVID-19 were provided by collaborators in the United States, Italy and Spain. The prospective study material was composed of cDNA or gDNA derived from T cells, B-cell-depleted T cells, or PBMCs. Samples were obtained from the ongoing ImmuneRACE study (first 160 participants) and from approximately 1,200 subjects provided by 6 global collaborators. Subjects who had been exposed to COVID-19, were actively infected with it, or had recovered from it provided the deeply sampled blood TCRbeta repertoires that made up the dataset. A freely available public database, intended as a resource for researchers studying the immune response to SARS-CoV-2, is where the repertoires were released. Where available, HLA class I and class II types were obtained from metadata supplied by the sample provider rather than from assay-based typing. A de-identified subject ID, COVID-19 status, age in years and sex were almost always included in the sample metadata. The research as a whole found: Clinical and demographic metadata were provided uncurated, with the amount varying by source and participant.

TCRbeta CDR3 regions were amplified from genomic DNA using the immunoSEQ Assay, a bias-controlled multiplex PCR. The original methods were these. The number of nucleated cells in each sample was estimated by amplification of reference gene primers within the assay. Sequence reads were collapsed and filtered to measure the absolute abundance of every unique TCRbeta CDR3 rearrangement. Productive Simpson clonality was computed per sample as the square root of Simpson's diversity index over productive rearrangements. TCRdb mirrors the immuneACCESS table, restricted to in-frame sequences. Some clones are absent from its copies; in checked studies, under half trace to an unresolved V gene, and the reason for the others is unknown. V, J and clone size are taken as reported in that table, and D and trimming were inferred from the DNA itself. Present in this sample are 160,000 or so clones, roughly 87% of which were seen just once. Less than 1.5% of the sample comes from the top ten.

Participants in the prospective study were enrolled through a virtual design, were aged roughly 18 to 100 years, and lived in 20 to 30 United States geographic areas. Cohort assignment in the prospective study relied on participant-reported clinical history from a screening survey and a study questionnaire. In the prospective study, whole blood, serum and a nasopharyngeal or oropharyngeal swab were collected from each participant by mobile phlebotomists. Participants in the prospective study had the option to provide additional blood draws and questionnaires over a roughly two-month period. Before DNA extraction, blood samples from the prospective study were shipped at room temperature or frozen. As to this clone: Its antigen remains undetermined. The record has no base qualities; no much larger clone is one base away.

This TCR came from a human donor with acute COVID-19. The donor label of this sample is uncertain. The sequenced sample consisted of PBMCs or T cells enriched from blood (not recorded which).

The CDR3 corresponds to CASSLDRETDTQYF. In nucleotides, the sequence is TGTGCCAGCAGCCTGGACAGGGAAACAGATACGCAGTATTTT. The chain uses TRBV7-3 and TRBJ2-3, and 8 bases in between align with TRBD1. Trimming accounts for 5 bases at V and 3 bases at J, while the number of junction bases matched to no gene is 4. The cysteine opens and the phenylalanine closes a CDR3 of 14 amino acids. The retained sequence is limited to the CDR3, 42 bases, with the frame set at the first base. The germline V gene yields SGHTA for CDR1 and FQGTGA for CDR2.